Listed below are T cell receptor beta chains from one sample, sequenced in a study of shared clonotypes between healthy human individuals. Sequenced by immunoSEQ multiplex PCR; TCRdb stores in-frame clones only, minus some. Of about 1.1 million clones listed, approximately 80% are singletons. Sequenced: memory CD4+ T cells from PBMCs. The receptors shown here come from a man aged 18 to 30 in good health. Some clones in this sample may be carry-over from other donors' samples. The CDR3 runs from the conserved cysteine through the conserved F or W. D genes are given only for firm matches. A row's size may be missing; if present it is once, few, many or a size class.

d_call,clone_size,v_call,j_call,cdr3_aa,cdr3_nt
NA,NA,TRBV6-6,TRBJ1-1,CASSYGRNTEAFF,TGTGCCAGCAGTTACGGGCGGAACACTGAAGCTTTCTTT
NA,NA,TRBV7-2,TRBJ2-5,CASRPDRLETQYF,TGTGCCAGCAGACCGGACAGATTAGAGACCCAGTACTTC
TRBD2,NA,TRBV5-1,TRBJ2-5,CASSGPAGVETQYF,TGCGCCAGCAGCGGGCCAGCGGGAGTAGAGACCCAGTACTTC
NA,NA,TRBV28,TRBJ2-7,CASAPPERGEQYF,TGTGCCAGCGCCCCTCCGGAACGGGGGGAGCAGTACTTC
TRBD1,NA,TRBV9,TRBJ1-2,CASSGGNRGLNYGYTF,TGTGCCAGCAGCGGAGGAAACAGGGGTCTTAACTATGGCTACACCTTC
NA,once,TRBV9,TRBJ2-7,CASSVAGHNSYEQYF,TGTGCCAGCAGCGTAGCGGGACATAACTCCTACGAGCAGTACTTC
NA,once,TRBV28,TRBJ1-2,CASSSSSGREGGYTF,TGTGCCAGCAGTTCCTCTAGCGGTCGGGAGGGTGGCTACACCTTC
TRBD2,NA,TRBV5-4,TRBJ2-7,CASSLALAGGNNHEQYF,TGTGCCAGCAGCTTGGCCCTAGCGGGAGGGAATAATCACGAGCAGTACTTC
NA,NA,TRBV30,TRBJ1-3,CAWSGDRQGRNTIYF,TGTGCCTGGAGTGGCGACAGGCAGGGTCGAAACACCATATATTTT
NA,NA,TRBV5-5,TRBJ2-7,CASSSSPQLTLYEQYF,TGTGCCAGCAGCTCCTCTCCACAACTCACTCTCTACGAGCAGTACTTC
TRBD2,NA,TRBV19,TRBJ2-1,CASSIDRDYYNEQFF,TGTGCCAGTAGTATAGATCGGGACTACTACAATGAGCAGTTCTTC
NA,NA,TRBV19,TRBJ1-2,CASSIARTLTGGYTF,TGTGCCAGTAGTATAGCCCGGACACTAACCGGTGGCTACACCTTC
NA,once,TRBV27,TRBJ1-2,CASSLTNRVGNYGYTF,TGTGCCAGCAGCCTCACCAACAGGGTTGGTAACTATGGCTACACCTTC
NA,NA,TRBV28,TRBJ1-2,CASSLAGISYGYTF,TGTGCCAGCAGTTTGGCAGGGATCAGCTATGGCTACACCTTC
NA,few,TRBV6-5,TRBJ1-3,CASSYSMNAGNTIYF,TGTGCCAGCAGTTACTCGATGAATGCTGGAAACACCATATATTTT
NA,NA,TRBV19,TRBJ1-2,CASSTPGQLYYGYTF,TGTGCCAGTAGTACTCCGGGTCAGCTATACTATGGCTACACCTTC